A single T cell receptor (beta chain) is shown here with its context. Original methodology: Amplification from reference gene primers served as the basis for estimated nucleated cell counts. Some clones are missing from TCRdb's copy, which holds only in-frame ones; the method was immunoSEQ multiplex PCR. That table is the source of V, J and clone size, and D and trimming were worked out from the DNA. Among 150,000 to 200,000 clones, roughly 80% were seen once, and the ten largest hold about 5.7%. The sample comes from a study of blood T cell repertoires in COVID-19. In the study overall: The origin of the acute and convalescent COVID-19 samples was the United States, Italy and Spain. T cells, B-cell-depleted T cells, or PBMCs supplied cDNA or gDNA.

Trimming removed 0 bases from V and 10 bases from J, with 14 bases in between. CDR1 and CDR2 (germline): SGHNT, YYREEE (reference sequence). The CDR3 has 15 amino acids. The receptor was isolated from a woman between 40 and 50 years old with acute COVID-19. Sequencing input: PBMCs or T cells enriched from blood (not recorded which). This chain links TRBV5-4 with TRBJ1-6; possible D gene TRBD1, 6 bases. The CDR3 DNA follows: TGTGCCAGCAGCTTGGAACAGGGATCGGCCTCACCCCTCCACTTT. Translated, it gives CASSLEQGSASPLHF.